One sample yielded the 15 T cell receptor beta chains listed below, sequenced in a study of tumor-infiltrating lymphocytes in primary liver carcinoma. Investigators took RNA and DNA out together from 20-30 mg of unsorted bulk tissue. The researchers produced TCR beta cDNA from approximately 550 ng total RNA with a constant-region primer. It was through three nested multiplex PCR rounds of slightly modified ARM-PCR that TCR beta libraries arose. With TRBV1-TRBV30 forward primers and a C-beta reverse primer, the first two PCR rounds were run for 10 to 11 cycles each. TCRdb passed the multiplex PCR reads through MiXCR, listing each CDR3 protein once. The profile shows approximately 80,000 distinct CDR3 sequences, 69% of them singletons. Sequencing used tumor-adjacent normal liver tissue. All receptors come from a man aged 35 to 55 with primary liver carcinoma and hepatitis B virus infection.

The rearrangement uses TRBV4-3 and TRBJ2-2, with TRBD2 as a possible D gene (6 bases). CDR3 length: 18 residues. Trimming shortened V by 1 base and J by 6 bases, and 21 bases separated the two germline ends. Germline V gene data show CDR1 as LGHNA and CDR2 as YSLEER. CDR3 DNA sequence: TGCGCCAGCAGCCAAGCGAGGTCCGGGAGTTTAGGGTCCGGGGAGCTGTTTTTT. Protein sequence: CASSQARSGSLGSGELFF.

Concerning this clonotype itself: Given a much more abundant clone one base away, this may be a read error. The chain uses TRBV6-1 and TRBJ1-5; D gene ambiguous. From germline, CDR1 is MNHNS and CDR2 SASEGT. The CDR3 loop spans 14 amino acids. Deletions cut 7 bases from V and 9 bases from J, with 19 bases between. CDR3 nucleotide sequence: TGTGCCAGCACTGAGGCGAGGGAAAAGGCGCCCCAGCATTTT. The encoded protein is CASTEAREKAPQHF.

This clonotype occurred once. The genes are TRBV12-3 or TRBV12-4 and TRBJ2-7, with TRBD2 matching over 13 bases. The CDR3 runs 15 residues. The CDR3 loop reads CSSSSPGLAGEEQYF. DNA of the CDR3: TGTAGCAGCAGTTCCCCCGGACTAGCGGGAGAGGAGCAGTACTTC.

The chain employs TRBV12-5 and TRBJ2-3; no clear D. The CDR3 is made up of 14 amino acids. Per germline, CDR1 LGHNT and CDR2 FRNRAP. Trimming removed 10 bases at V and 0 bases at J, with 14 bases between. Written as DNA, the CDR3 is TGTGCTAATGCGGTCGCAACTAGCACAGATACGCAGTATTTT. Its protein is CANAVATSTDTQYF.

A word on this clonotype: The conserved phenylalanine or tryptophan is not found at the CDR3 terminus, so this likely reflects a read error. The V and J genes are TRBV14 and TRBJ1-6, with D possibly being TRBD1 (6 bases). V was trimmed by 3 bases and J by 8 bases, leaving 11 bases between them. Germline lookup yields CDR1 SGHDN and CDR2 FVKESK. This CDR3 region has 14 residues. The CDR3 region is CASSHSGEYSPLHY. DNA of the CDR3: TGTGCCAGCAGCCACTCAGGGGAATATTCACCCCTCCACTAT.

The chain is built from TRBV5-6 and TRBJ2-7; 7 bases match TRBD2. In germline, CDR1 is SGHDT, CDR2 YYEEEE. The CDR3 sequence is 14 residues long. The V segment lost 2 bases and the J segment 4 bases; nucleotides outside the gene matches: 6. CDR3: CASSFPRLAYEQYF. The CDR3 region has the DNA TGTGCCAGCAGCTTCCCGAGACTAGCATACGAGCAGTACTTC.

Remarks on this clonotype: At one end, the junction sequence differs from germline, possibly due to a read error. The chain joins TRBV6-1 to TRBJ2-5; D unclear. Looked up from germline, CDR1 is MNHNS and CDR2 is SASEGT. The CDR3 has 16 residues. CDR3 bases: TGTGCCAGCAGTGACCTTACCAAGCACCCCCAAGAGACTCAGTACTTC. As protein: CASSDLTKHPQETQYF.

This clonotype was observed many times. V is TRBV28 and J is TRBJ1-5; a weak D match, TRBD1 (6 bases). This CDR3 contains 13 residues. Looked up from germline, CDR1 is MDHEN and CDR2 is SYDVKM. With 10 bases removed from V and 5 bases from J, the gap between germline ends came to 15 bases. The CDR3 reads CATEQGLHQPQHF. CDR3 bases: TGTGCCACAGAACAGGGTCTTCATCAGCCCCAGCATTTT.

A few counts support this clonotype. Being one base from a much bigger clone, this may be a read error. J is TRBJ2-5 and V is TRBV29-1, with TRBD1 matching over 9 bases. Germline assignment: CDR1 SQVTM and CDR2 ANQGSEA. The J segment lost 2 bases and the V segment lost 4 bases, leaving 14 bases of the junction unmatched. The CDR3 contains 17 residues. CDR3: CSVVFNRGQGPQETQYF. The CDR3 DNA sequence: TGCAGCGTTGTTTTTAACCGAGGACAGGGGCCACAAGAGACCCAGTACTTC.

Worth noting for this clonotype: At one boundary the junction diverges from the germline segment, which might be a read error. The CDR3 sequence is CASTYSETGGFYEQYF. CDR3 sequence (DNA): TGTGCCAGCACTTACTCTGAGACAGGGGGTTTTTACGAGCAATACTTC. The V gene is TRBV6-5, the J gene TRBJ2-7, with 9 bases aligning to TRBD1. Per germline, CDR1 MNHEY and CDR2 SVGAGI. The CDR3 consists of 16 residues.

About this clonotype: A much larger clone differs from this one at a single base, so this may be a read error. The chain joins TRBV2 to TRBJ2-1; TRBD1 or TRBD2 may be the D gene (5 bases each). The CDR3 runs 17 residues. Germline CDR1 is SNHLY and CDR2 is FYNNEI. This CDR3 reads CVSSEAPTGGPYNEQFF. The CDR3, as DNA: TGTGTCAGCAGTGAAGCCCCTACTGGGGGACCCTACAATGAGCAGTTCTTC.

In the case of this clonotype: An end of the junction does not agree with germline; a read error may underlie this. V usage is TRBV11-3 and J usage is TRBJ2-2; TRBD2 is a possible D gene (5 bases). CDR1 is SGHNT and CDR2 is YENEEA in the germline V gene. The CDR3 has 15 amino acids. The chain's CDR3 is CASNLDTVGIGELLF. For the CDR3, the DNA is TGTGCCAGCAACTTAGATACGGTAGGCATCGGGGAGCTGCTTTTT.

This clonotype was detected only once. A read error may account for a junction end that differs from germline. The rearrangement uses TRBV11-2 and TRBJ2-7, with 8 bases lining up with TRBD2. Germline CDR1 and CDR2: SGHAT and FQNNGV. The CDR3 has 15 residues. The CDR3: CARSLNRGLVPEQYF. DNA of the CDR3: TGTGCCAGGAGCTTAAATAGGGGACTAGTTCCCGAGCAGTACTTC.

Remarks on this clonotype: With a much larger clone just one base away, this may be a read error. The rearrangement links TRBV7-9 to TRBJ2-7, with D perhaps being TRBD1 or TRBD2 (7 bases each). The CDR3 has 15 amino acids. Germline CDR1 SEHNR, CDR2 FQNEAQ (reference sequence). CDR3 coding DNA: TGTGCCAGCAGCCATCCCAGGGGGGGGAAATACGATCAGTACTTC. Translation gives CASSHPRGGKYDQYF.

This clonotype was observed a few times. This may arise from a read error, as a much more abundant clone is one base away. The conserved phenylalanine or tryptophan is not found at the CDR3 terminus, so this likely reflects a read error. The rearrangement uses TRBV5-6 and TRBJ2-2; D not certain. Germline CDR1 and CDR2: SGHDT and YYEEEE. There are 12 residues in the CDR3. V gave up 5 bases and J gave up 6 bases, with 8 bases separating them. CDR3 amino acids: CASSPYSGELFC. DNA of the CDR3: TGTGCCAGCAGTCCTTATTCCGGGGAGCTGTTTTGT.